This T cell receptor (beta chain) emerged from a study of blood T cell repertoires in COVID-19. In the study overall: T cells, B-cell-depleted T cells, or PBMCs provided the cDNA or gDNA that served as material.

Here immunoSEQ multiplex PCR was the method, and the copy in TCRdb shows in-frame clones only, minus some. The repertoire holds 200,000 to 300,000 clones, with roughly 90% as singletons. Trimming stripped 1 base from V and 6 bases from J, with 10 bases between. Germline CDR1 is SEHNR and CDR2 is FQNEAQ (reference sequence). The CDR3 is 14 residues long. Sequenced material: peripheral blood. The chain links TRBV7-9 to TRBJ2-1; D gene unclear. The sequence was obtained from a man between 60 and 75 years old who had recovered from COVID-19. CDR3 sequence reads: CASSLGLTSNEQFF. For the CDR3, the DNA is TGTGCCAGCAGCTTAGGCCTGACTTCCAATGAGCAGTTCTTC. Together with reference TRBV7-9 and TRBJ2-1, the CDR3 gives the full variable domain: DTGVSQNPRHKITKRGQNVTFRCDPISEHNRLYWYRQTLGQGPEFLTYFQNEAQLEKSRLLSDRFSAERPKGSFSTLEIQRTEQGDSAMYLCASSLGLTSNEQFFGPGTRLTVL.